Below, 20 T cell receptor beta chains from the same sample are listed, as sequenced in a study of blood T cell repertoires in COVID-19. Sequenced by immunoSEQ multiplex PCR; TCRdb stores in-frame clones only, minus some. The sample yields 290,000 or so clones, 90% seen once. Sequenced sample: PBMCs or T cells enriched from blood (not recorded which). Every receptor here comes from a woman aged 18-29 years with acute COVID-19.

The chain recombines TRBV27 with TRBJ2-7; TRBD1 matches at 7 bases. CDR1 MNHEY and CDR2 SMNVEV come from the germline V gene (reference sequence). Trimming removed 5 bases from V and 7 bases from J; junction bases left unmatched: 11. The CDR3 loop spans 14 amino acids. DNA for the CDR3: TGTGCCAGCAGTGCGACAGGGTGGGGCGGGGAGCAGTACTTC. Protein: CASSATGWGGEQYF.

Details on this clone: Sequence at one end of the junction differs from germline and may be a read error. This sequence joins TRBV7-7 and TRBJ1-1; the D is unclear. This CDR3 spans 13 amino acids. CDR1 and CDR2 (germline): SSHAT, FNYEAQ (reference sequence). CDR3 in DNA: TGTGCTAGCAGCTTAACTGAGAACACTGAAGCTTTCTTT. Encoded protein: CASSLTENTEAFF.

The chain couples TRBV5-4 to TRBJ2-1; 11 bases map to TRBD2. J was trimmed by 9 bases and V by 0 bases; bases with no gene match: 11. The CDR3 loop spans 17 amino acids. CDR1 SGHNT and CDR2 YYREEE come from the germline V gene (reference sequence). The CDR3: CASSLDPTSGSSREQFF. The CDR3 DNA reads TGTGCCAGCAGCTTGGACCCCACTAGCGGGAGTTCGCGTGAGCAGTTCTTC.

The chain is built from TRBV28 and TRBJ2-1; D not certain. The CDR3 extends over 13 amino acids. Trimming stripped 4 bases from V and 10 bases from J, with 14 bases between. Germline values: CDR1 MDHEN, CDR2 SYDVKM. This chain's CDR3 is CASSSSTLPEQFF. In nucleotides, the CDR3 is TGTGCCAGCAGTTCCTCGACTCTCCCGGAGCAGTTCTTC.

The chain employs TRBV10-2 and TRBJ1-2, with 7 bases that match TRBD1. Germline CDR1 reads WSHSY; CDR2 reads SAAADI. CDR3 length equals 13 residues. V gave up 5 bases and J gave up 4 bases; unmatched junction bases: 4. DNA of the CDR3: TGCGCCAGCAGTCCAGAGGGGGCCTATGGCTACACCTTC. Protein sequence: CASSPEGAYGYTF.

The J gene is TRBJ2-1, the V gene TRBV28, with 9 bases that match TRBD2. Germline V gene lookup returns CDR1 MDHEN and CDR2 SYDVKM. V lost 4 bases to trimming and J lost 9 bases; unmatched junction nucleotides: 16. The CDR3 loop spans 17 amino acids. CDR3 sequence reads: CASSSELLAGWRSEQFF. DNA of the CDR3: TGTGCCAGCAGTTCAGAGTTGCTAGCGGGATGGCGAAGTGAGCAGTTCTTC.

This clone is a singleton in its sample. The CDR3 DNA sequence: TGTGCCAGCAGTTTACAAGCGGACCCCTCTGGAGATACGCAGTATTTT. This encodes CASSLQADPSGDTQYF. The gene calls are TRBV27 and TRBJ2-3; D may be TRBD2 (5 bases). The V and J ends lost 2 bases and 5 bases respectively, with 17 bases between them. In germline, CDR1 is MNHEY, CDR2 SMNVEV (reference sequence). The CDR3 is 16 residues long.

The chain links TRBV28 to TRBJ1-5; D is possibly TRBD1 (6 bases). Trimming took 5 bases from V and 3 from J, leaving 14 bases between them. Germline assignment: CDR1 MDHEN and CDR2 SYDVKM. The CDR3 has 15 residues. Here the CDR3 DNA reads TGTGCCAGCAGTGGATGGGGGCAGGTCAATCAGCCCCAGCATTTT. Translated, it gives CASSGWGQVNQPQHF.

The gene calls are TRBV28 and TRBJ1-5, with 7 bases lining up with TRBD1. Trimming removed 7 bases from V and 3 bases from J; junction bases left unmatched: 9. The CDR3 sequence is 15 residues long. Germline V gene lookup returns CDR1 MDHEN and CDR2 SYDVKM. CDR3: CASTPTGLDNQPQHF. CDR3 DNA sequence: TGTGCCAGCACTCCGACAGGGCTAGACAATCAGCCCCAGCATTTT. The full variable domain, rest sourced from reference TRBV28 and TRBJ1-5, is DVKVTQSSRYLVKRTGEKVFLECVQDMDHENMFWYRQDPGLGLRLIYFSYDVKMKEKGDIPEGYSVSREKKERFSLILESASTNQTSMYLCASTPTGLDNQPQHFGDGTRLSIL.

The V and J genes are TRBV2 and TRBJ2-1; 7 bases line up with TRBD1. Germline loops: CDR1 SNHLY, CDR2 FYNNEI. Germline trimming cut 7 bases from V and 10 bases from J; bases unmatched to any gene: 7. CDR3 length equals 12 residues. The CDR3 DNA is TGTGCCAGCAAGATACAGGGGCCCGAGCAGTTCTTC. Protein sequence: CASKIQGPEQFF.

The rearrangement joins TRBV11-3 to TRBJ2-2; 7 bases are shared with TRBD2. V lost 5 bases and J lost 3; bases outside the gene matches: 9. The CDR3 runs 16 residues. Per the germline V gene, CDR1 is SGHNT and CDR2 is YENEEA. The CDR3 DNA is TGTGCCAGCAGCCCCGGGCAGCGGGGCGACACCGGGGAGCTGTTTTTT. Its translation: CASSPGQRGDTGELFF. Filled out from reference TRBV11-3 and TRBJ2-2, the complete variable domain reads EAGVVQSPRYKIIEKKQPVAFWCNPISGHNTLYWYLQNLGQGPELLIRYENEEAVDDSQLPKDRFSAERLKGVDSTLKIQPAELGDSAVYLCASSPGQRGDTGELFFGEGSRLTVL.

This rearrangement joins TRBV19 to TRBJ2-5, with a possible D match to TRBD1 (6 bases). The CDR3 has 15 residues. Trimming cost V 4 bases and J 1 base, with 13 bases left between them. CDR1 is LNHDA, CDR2 SQIVND, per germline (reference sequence). CDR3 sequence reads: CASSKLEQGQETQYF. The CDR3 bases are TGTGCCAGTAGTAAGCTGGAACAGGGCCAAGAGACCCAGTACTTC.

The rearrangement uses TRBV5-1 and TRBJ1-1; TRBD1 matches at 8 bases. The germline V gene has CDR1 SGHRS and CDR2 YFSETQ. J was trimmed by 3 bases and V by 5 bases; bases with no gene match: 15. The CDR3 consists of 17 residues. Written as DNA, the CDR3 is TGCGCCAGCAGGGGACCCTCTCAGGGGGCGCGGCACACTGAAGCTTTCTTT. Translated: CASRGPSQGARHTEAFF.

V and J are TRBV28 and TRBJ2-3, with 7 bases that match TRBD2. Trimming cost V 5 bases and J 1 base; bases outside gene matches: 9. The CDR3 loop spans 16 amino acids. Germline V gene data show CDR1 as MDHEN and CDR2 as SYDVKM. The CDR3 loop is CASSTPLAVRTDTQYF. The CDR3 region has the DNA TGTGCCAGCAGTACACCCCTAGCGGTCCGCACAGATACGCAGTATTTT. Filled out from reference TRBV28 and TRBJ2-3, the complete variable domain reads DVKVTQSSRYLVKRTGEKVFLECVQDMDHENMFWYRQDPGLGLRLIYFSYDVKMKEKGDIPEGYSVSREKKERFSLILESASTNQTSMYLCASSTPLAVRTDTQYFGPGTRLTVL.

V usage is TRBV28 and J usage is TRBJ2-7, with D unresolved. Germline values: CDR1 MDHEN, CDR2 SYDVKM. V shed 5 bases and J shed 5 bases, with 10 bases lying between them. The CDR3 contains 12 residues. This chain's CDR3 is CASSPLENEQYF. In nucleotides, the CDR3 is TGTGCCAGCAGTCCACTTGAGAACGAGCAGTACTTC.

The chain combines TRBV7-6 with TRBJ2-7; 7 positions agree with TRBD2. Germline V gene sequence: CDR1 SGHVS, CDR2 FNYEAQ. Losses at the gene ends were 0 bases for V and 0 bases for J; bases not matched to a gene: 5. This CDR3 comprises 16 residues. The CDR3 protein is CASSLASGGTSYEQYF. CDR3 coding DNA: TGTGCCAGCAGCTTAGCCTCGGGAGGTACCTCCTACGAGCAGTACTTC.

This chain links TRBV18 with TRBJ1-1, with TRBD1 matching over 9 bases. Germline values: CDR1 KGHSH, CDR2 LQKENI. The CDR3 runs to 12 residues. V dropped 4 bases and J dropped 12; count of bases not matched to a gene: 6. Here the CDR3 reads CASSHGQGPPFF. CDR3 bases: TGTGCCAGCTCACACGGACAGGGGCCGCCTTTCTTT.

The chain recombines TRBV2 with TRBJ1-5; 8 bases line up with TRBD1. CDR1 is SNHLY, CDR2 FYNNEI, per germline. With 6 bases clipped from V and 3 bases from J, the junction kept 4 bases outside the gene matches. This CDR3 comprises 14 residues. The DNA of the CDR3 is TGTGCCAGCAGCATACAGGGGGACAATCAGCCCCAGCATTTT. Its translation is CASSIQGDNQPQHF. The whole variable domain, remainder taken from reference TRBV2 and TRBJ1-5, is EPEVTQTPSHQVTQMGQEVILRCVPISNHLYFYWYRQILGQKVEFLVSFYNNEISEKSEIFDDQFSVERPDGSNFTLKIRSTKLEDSAMYFCASSIQGDNQPQHFGDGTRLSIL.

This rearrangement joins TRBV19 to TRBJ1-6; D remains unclear. CDR1 and CDR2 from the germline V gene are LNHDA and SQIVND (reference sequence). This CDR3 contains 15 residues. V lost 7 bases, J lost 0 bases, and 10 bases lay in between. The CDR3 DNA is TGTGCCAGTAAAGACTATAGCTCCTATAATTCACCCCTCCACTTT. Its protein is CASKDYSSYNSPLHF.

The chain links TRBV5-1 to TRBJ1-1; maybe TRBD1 (5 bases). Trimming took off 5 bases at V and 0 bases at J, with 11 bases between the two ends. The CDR3 runs 14 residues. Germline V lookup: CDR1 SGHRS, CDR2 YFSETQ. The CDR3 sequence: CASRLGLLNTEAFF. CDR3 nucleotides: TGCGCCAGCAGACTGGGACTCCTGAACACTGAAGCTTTCTTT.